The 12 T cell receptor beta chains given below trace back to one sample, sequenced in a study of T cells in localized non-small cell lung cancer. TCRdb's table, derived via immunoSEQ multiplex PCR, lists solely in-frame clones and lacks some. The table records some 30,000 clones, around four fifths of them present only once. The material sequenced was peripheral blood, taken before any cancer treatment. These receptors all stem from a male donor aged 60 or over with stage II squamous cell lung carcinoma.

The DNA for the CDR3 is TGCGCCAGCAGCTTGGGAACAGGGCGAAGTGAAAAACTGTTTTTT. Residues: CASSLGTGRSEKLFF. This chain links TRBV5-1 with TRBJ1-4; TRBD1 is a possible D gene (6 bases). Trimming removed 0 bases from V and 7 bases from J, with 13 bases in between. The CDR3 runs 15 residues. Per the germline V gene, CDR1 is SGHRS and CDR2 is YFSETQ.

The rearrangement links TRBV15 to TRBJ1-3; the D is unclear. In germline, CDR1 is LNHNV, CDR2 YYDKDF (reference sequence). With 0 bases removed from V and 0 bases from J, the gap between germline ends came to 6 bases. The CDR3 extends over 15 amino acids. The CDR3 reads CATSRDLGSGNTIYF. In DNA, the CDR3 is TGTGCCACCAGCAGAGATCTCGGCTCTGGAAACACCATATATTTT.

This clone occurred once. The chain uses TRBV5-1 and TRBJ1-3, with 7 bases matching TRBD1. CDR1 SGHRS and CDR2 YFSETQ come from the germline V gene. V gave up 3 bases and J gave up 0 bases; unmatched junction bases: 6. The CDR3 loop spans 16 amino acids. The CDR3 bases are TGCGCCAGCAGCTGGGACAGCTCTATCTCTGGAAACACCATATATTTT. It is translated as CASSWDSSISGNTIYF.

The chain is built from TRBV27 and TRBJ1-2; 7 bases align to TRBD1. The CDR3 is 14 amino acids. The J segment lost 8 bases and the V segment lost 2 bases, leaving 8 bases of the junction unmatched. Germline V lookup: CDR1 MNHEY, CDR2 SMNVEV (reference sequence). The CDR3 region is CASSLLGGGRGYTF. In DNA, the CDR3 is TGTGCCAGCAGTTTACTAGGGGGCGGAAGGGGCTACACCTTC.

The chain is built from TRBV7-9 and TRBJ2-7; possible D gene TRBD1, 5 bases. The CDR3 covers 16 residues. With 2 bases removed from V and 2 bases from J, the gap between germline ends came to 16 bases. Germline V gene lookup returns CDR1 SEHNR and CDR2 FQNEAQ (reference sequence). In DNA, the CDR3 is TGTGCCAGCAGCTTAATAGGCCGCAGGGCGGCCTACGAGCAGTACTTC. Protein product: CASSLIGRRAAYEQYF.

This clone was detected only a few times. This chain joins TRBV5-5 and TRBJ2-1, with D unclear. The CDR3 contains 15 residues. The germline V and J ends were trimmed by 2 bases and 5 bases, with 14 bases remaining between them. Germline CDR1 is SGHKS and CDR2 is YYEKEE (reference sequence). CDR3 sequence reads: CASSFSLLGHNEQFF. The DNA for the CDR3 is TGTGCCAGCAGCTTCTCTTTACTCGGGCACAATGAGCAGTTCTTC. The whole variable domain, remainder taken from reference TRBV5-5 and TRBJ2-1, is DAGVTQSPTHLIKTRGQQVTLRCSPISGHKSVSWYQQVLGQGPQFIFQYYEKEERGRGNFPDRFSARQFPNYSSELNVNALLLGDSALYLCASSFSLLGHNEQFFGPGTRLTVL.

V is TRBV5-1 and J is TRBJ1-2, with D unresolved. CDR1 and CDR2 (germline): SGHRS, YFSETQ. CDR3 length: 15 residues. Trimming stripped 1 base from V and 4 bases from J, with 14 bases between. DNA for the CDR3: TGCGCCAGCAGCTTGTTGGGGAGCAGCGGCTATGGCTACACCTTC. Translated, it gives CASSLLGSSGYGYTF.

V usage is TRBV10-3 and J usage is TRBJ1-1; TRBD1 aligns across 10 bases. Germline V gene data show CDR1 as ENHRY and CDR2 as SYGVKD. CDR3 length equals 14 residues. V lost 7 bases to trimming and J lost 1 base; unmatched junction nucleotides: 3. Here the CDR3 DNA reads TGTGCCATCACCCGACAGGGGGCGAACACTGAAGCTTTCTTT. It translates to CAITRQGANTEAFF.

This clone came up a few times. V is TRBV19 and J is TRBJ1-6; D possibly corresponds to TRBD1 (5 bases). Germline V gives CDR1 LNHDA, CDR2 SQIVND (reference sequence). The length of the CDR3 is 15 residues. V gave up 2 bases and J gave up 11 bases, with 16 bases separating them. The CDR3 is CASSIRQGGSTPLHF. CDR3 nucleotides: TGTGCCAGTAGTATAAGGCAGGGCGGATCAACACCCCTCCACTTT.

The rearrangement links TRBV6-5 to TRBJ2-5, with D perhaps TRBD2 (5 bases). The germline V gene has CDR1 MNHEY and CDR2 SVGAGI. The CDR3 length is 14 residues. The V gene lost 6 bases and the J gene lost 4 bases, with 15 bases spanning the gap. The DNA for the CDR3 is TGTGCCAGCAGGTCGACCGAACTAGGAGAGACCCAGTACTTC. Its protein product is CASRSTELGETQYF.

The rearrangement uses TRBV6-1 and TRBJ1-5; D gene unclear. CDR3 length equals 14 residues. Per germline, CDR1 MNHNS and CDR2 SASEGT. Trimming left V 0 bases short and J 7 bases short, with 10 bases between. The CDR3 loop is CASSEASIGQPQHF. In nucleotides, the CDR3 is TGTGCCAGCAGTGAAGCGAGTATAGGGCAGCCCCAGCATTTT.

The V call is TRBV25-1, the J call TRBJ2-2, with TRBD1 matching 8 bases. V was clipped by 6 bases and J by 5 bases; unmatched bases: 2. Germline V lookup: CDR1 MGHDK, CDR2 SYGVNS. The CDR3 covers 13 residues. The CDR3 coding sequence is TGTGCCAGCAGACGACAGGGGACCGGGGAGCTGTTTTTT. This translates into CASRRQGTGELFF.